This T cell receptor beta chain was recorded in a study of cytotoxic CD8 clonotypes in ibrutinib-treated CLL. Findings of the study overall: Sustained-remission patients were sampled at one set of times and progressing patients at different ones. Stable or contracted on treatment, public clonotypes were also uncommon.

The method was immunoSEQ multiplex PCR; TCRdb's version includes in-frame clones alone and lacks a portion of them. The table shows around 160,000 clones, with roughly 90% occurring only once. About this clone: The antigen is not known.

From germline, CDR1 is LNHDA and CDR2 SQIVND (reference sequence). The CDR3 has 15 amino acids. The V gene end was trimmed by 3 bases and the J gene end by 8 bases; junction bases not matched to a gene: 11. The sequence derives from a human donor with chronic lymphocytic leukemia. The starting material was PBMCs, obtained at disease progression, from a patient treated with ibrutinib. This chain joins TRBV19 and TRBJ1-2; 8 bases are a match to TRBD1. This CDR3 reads CASSMQGAGTIGYTF. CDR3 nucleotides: TGTGCCAGTAGTATGCAGGGGGCTGGAACTATCGGCTACACCTTC. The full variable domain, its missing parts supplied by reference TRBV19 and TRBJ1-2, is DGGITQSPKYLFRKEGQNVTLSCEQNLNHDAMYWYRQDPGQGLRLIYYSQIVNDFQKGDIAEGYSVSREKKESFPLTVTSAQKNPTAFYLCASSMQGAGTIGYTFGSGTRLTVV.